This T cell receptor beta chain was recovered during a study of blood T cell repertoires in COVID-19. Profiling relied on immunoSEQ multiplex PCR, and the TCRdb table lists in-frame clones only, not all of them. The repertoire consists of about 70,000 clones, with about 92% occurring once and the leading ten covering over 8%. Specimen: peripheral blood. This TCR was sampled from a human donor in a cohort sampled during active COVID-19.

The CDR3 nucleotides read TGTGCCAGCAGCTTAGGAAGTAATGTACATCATGAGCAGTTCTTC. Encoded protein: CASSLGSNVHHEQFF. This rearrangement joins TRBV7-8 to TRBJ2-1; no clear D. The V and J ends lost 1 base and 8 bases respectively, with 15 bases between them. CDR3 length equals 15 residues. Germline CDR1 is SGHVS and CDR2 is FQNEAQ.